This TCR beta chain originates from a study of OX40 agonist ivuxolimab in advanced cancers. Study details: People who had prior anti-PD-1, anti-PD-L1 or anti-CTLA-4 therapy could take part, and around 40% had some. Study conclusions and caveats: The mean number of expanded clones was higher in CD8+ T cells than in CD4+.

Profiling relied on immunoSEQ multiplex PCR, and the TCRdb table lists in-frame clones only, not all of them. The table has roughly 40,000 clones, 75% to 90% seen once. CDR3 length: 16 amino acids. The germline V gene has CDR1 KGHSH and CDR2 LQKENI. The junction had 8 bases not matched to a gene; V was cut back by 2 bases and J by 3 bases. The sampling schedule covered blood at baseline, cycle 4 day 1, and cycle 7 day 1. As concerns this clone: What it binds is not known.

This sequence was found in an adult with an advanced solid tumor such as melanoma, head and neck, liver or kidney cancer. The specimen comprised CD4+ or CD8+ T cells sorted from blood, sampled in a trial of the OX40 agonist ivuxolimab. The rearrangement joins TRBV18 to TRBJ2-7; 9 bases are shared with TRBD2. This CDR3 is CASSPSASGMRYEQYV. CDR3 DNA sequence: TGTGCCAGCTCACCATCGGCTAGCGGGATGCGCTACGAGCAGTACGTC.